The next 3 T cell receptor beta chains were all read from a single sample in a study of blood T cell repertoires in COVID-19 (dated by TCRdb to 2018 to 2021). The library was obtained by the immunoSEQ multiplex PCR assay. Held by TCRdb, this immuneACCESS table contains in-frame sequences only and omits some clones. Under half of the omission traces to an unresolved V gene where checked; the cause of the rest is unknown. A total of about 230,000 clones appear in this sample, approximately 87% of them only once. The top ten clones comprise around 2.6% of the sample. What was sequenced was peripheral blood. The receptors derive from an older woman with active or convalescent COVID-19.

V gene TRBV5-1 combines with J gene TRBJ2-3; tentatively, D is TRBD2 (6 bases). CDR1 SGHRS and CDR2 YFSETQ come from the germline V gene. The V gene lost 3 bases and the J gene lost 2 bases, with 13 bases spanning the gap. CDR3 size: 15 residues. DNA for the CDR3: TGCGCCAGCAGCTCGGGAGCGGGCCCCACAGATACGCAGTATTTT. This translates into CASSSGAGPTDTQYF.

The chain couples TRBV9 to TRBJ1-6, with a tentative D call TRBD1 (6 bases). Germline V gene lookup returns CDR1 SGDLS and CDR2 YYNGEE. V was trimmed by 3 bases and J by 8 bases, leaving 15 bases between them. The CDR3 spans 15 residues. CDR3 region: CASSAKQRQDSPLHF. The DNA of the CDR3 is TGTGCCAGCAGCGCAAAACAGCGACAGGATTCACCCCTCCACTTT. The full variable domain, with the rest looked up from reference TRBV9 and TRBJ1-6, is DSGVTQTPKHLITATGQRVTLRCSPRSGDLSVYWYQQSLDQGLQFLIQYYNGEERAKGNILERFSAQQFPDLHSELNLSSLELGDSALYFCASSAKQRQDSPLHFGNGTRLTVT.

The gene calls are TRBV6-5 and TRBJ2-1, with 7 bases that match TRBD1. CDR3 length: 14 residues. Losses at the gene ends were 4 bases for V and 7 bases for J; bases not matched to a gene: 7. Germline V gene sequence: CDR1 MNHEY, CDR2 SVGAGI. DNA for the CDR3: TGTGCCAGCAGTTTCGGGACAGTTAGAAATGAGCAGTTCTTC. Protein: CASSFGTVRNEQFF.